The T cell receptor (beta chain) under discussion was sequenced for a study of cytomegalovirus exposure and HLA in healthy donors. Study summary: The early release's HLA-typed donors yielded tens of millions of unique TCRs.

Study results and caveats: Across all donors, roughly uniform sequencing depth was an assumption of the presence/absence analyses. In all likelihood, a cluster of highly shared sequence variants was a sequencing artifact.

This clone has a single count. The antigen is unknown. Germline-derived CDR1 and CDR2 are MGHRA and YSYEKL. V was clipped by 4 bases and J by 4 bases, with 12 bases between them. CDR3 length: 14 amino acids. Whereas donors were nominally healthy upon sampling, unrecorded immune exposures were probable. Primers for the PCR totalled 60 Vbeta and 13 Jbeta. Assay used: immunoSEQ multiplex PCR; TCRdb lists only in-frame clones, some missing. The data contain fewer than 250,000 clones, around 85% of them singletons. The specimen was PBMCs. This clonotype was obtained from a girl aged 2 to 10 in good health and CMV-seronegative. V and J are TRBV4-1 and TRBJ2-3; D perhaps matches TRBD1 (6 bases). The chain's CDR3 is CASSLRTVSDTQYF. The CDR3 nucleotides are TGCGCCAGCAGCCTCCGGACAGTCTCAGATACGCAGTATTTT.